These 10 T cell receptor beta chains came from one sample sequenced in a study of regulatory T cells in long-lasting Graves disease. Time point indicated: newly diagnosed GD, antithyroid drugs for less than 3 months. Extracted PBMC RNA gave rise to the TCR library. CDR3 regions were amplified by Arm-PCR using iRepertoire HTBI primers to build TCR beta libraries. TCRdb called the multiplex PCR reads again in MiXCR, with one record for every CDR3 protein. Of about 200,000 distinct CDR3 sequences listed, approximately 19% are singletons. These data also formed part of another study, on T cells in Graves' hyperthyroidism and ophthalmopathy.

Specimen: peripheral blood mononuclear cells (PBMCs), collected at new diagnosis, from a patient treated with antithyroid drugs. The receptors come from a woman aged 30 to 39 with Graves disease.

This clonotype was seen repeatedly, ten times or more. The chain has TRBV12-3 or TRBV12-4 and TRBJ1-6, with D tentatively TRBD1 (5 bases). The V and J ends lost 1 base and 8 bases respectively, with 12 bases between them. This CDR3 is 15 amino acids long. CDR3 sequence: CASSLGTGRYSPLHF. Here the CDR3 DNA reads TGTGCCAGCAGTTTAGGAACAGGTCGTTATTCACCCCTCCACTTT.

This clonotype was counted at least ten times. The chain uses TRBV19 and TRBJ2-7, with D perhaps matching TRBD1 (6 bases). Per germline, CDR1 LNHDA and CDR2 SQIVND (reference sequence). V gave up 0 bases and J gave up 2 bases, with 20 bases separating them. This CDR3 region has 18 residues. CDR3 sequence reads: CASSIDARYDRYAYEQYF. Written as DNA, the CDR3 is TGTGCCAGTAGTATAGACGCAAGATATGACAGGTATGCCTACGAGCAGTACTTC.

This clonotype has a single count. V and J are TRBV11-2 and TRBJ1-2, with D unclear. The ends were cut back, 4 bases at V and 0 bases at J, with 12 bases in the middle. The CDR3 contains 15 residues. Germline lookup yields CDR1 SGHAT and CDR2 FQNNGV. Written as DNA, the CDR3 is TGTGCCAGCAGCTCGCGACAACAAGCTAACTATGGCTACACCTTC. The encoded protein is CASSSRQQANYGYTF.

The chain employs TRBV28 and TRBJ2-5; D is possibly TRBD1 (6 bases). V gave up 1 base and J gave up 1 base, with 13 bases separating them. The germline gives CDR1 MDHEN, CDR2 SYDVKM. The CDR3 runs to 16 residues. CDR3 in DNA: TGTGCCAGCAGTTTATACCCAGGGGCCGTCCAAGAGACCCAGTACTTC. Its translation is CASSLYPGAVQETQYF. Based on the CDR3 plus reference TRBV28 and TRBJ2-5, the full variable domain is DVKVTQSSRYLVKRTGEKVFLECVQDMDHENMFWYRQDPGLGLRLIYFSYDVKMKEKGDIPEGYSVSREKKERFSLILESASTNQTSMYLCASSLYPGAVQETQYFGPGTRLLVL.

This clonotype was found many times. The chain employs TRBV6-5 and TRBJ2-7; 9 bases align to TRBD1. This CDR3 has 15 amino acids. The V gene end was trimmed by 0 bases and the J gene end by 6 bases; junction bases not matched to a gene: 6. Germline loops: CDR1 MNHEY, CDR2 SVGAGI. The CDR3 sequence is CASSYSPDRGSEQYF. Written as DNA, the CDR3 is TGTGCCAGCAGTTACTCACCGGACAGGGGAAGCGAGCAGTACTTC.

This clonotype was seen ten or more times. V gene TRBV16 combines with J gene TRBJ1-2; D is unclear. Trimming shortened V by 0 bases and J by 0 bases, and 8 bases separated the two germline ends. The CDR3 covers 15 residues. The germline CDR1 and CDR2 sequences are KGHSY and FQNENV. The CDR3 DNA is TGTGCCAGCAGCCAATCAGGGCTAACTAACTATGGCTACACCTTC. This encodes CASSQSGLTNYGYTF.

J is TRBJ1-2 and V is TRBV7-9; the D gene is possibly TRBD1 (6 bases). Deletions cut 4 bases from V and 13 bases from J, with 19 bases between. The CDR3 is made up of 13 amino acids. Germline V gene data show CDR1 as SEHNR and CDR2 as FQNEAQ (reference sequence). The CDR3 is CASSSGTPNLITF. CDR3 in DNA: TGTGCCAGCAGCTCTGGGACACCCAATCTTATCACCTTC.

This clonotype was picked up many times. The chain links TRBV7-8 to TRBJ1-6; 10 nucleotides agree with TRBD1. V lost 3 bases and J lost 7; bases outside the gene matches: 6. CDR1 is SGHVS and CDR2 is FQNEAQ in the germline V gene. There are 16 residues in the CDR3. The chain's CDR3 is CASSFGGTGVNSPLHF. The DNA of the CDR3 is TGTGCCAGCAGCTTTGGAGGGACAGGGGTCAATTCACCCCTCCACTTT.

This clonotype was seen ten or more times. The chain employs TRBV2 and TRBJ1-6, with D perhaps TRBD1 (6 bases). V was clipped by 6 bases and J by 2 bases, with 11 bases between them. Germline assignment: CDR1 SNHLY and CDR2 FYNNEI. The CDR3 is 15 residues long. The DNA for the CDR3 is TGTGCCAGCAGGGATAGGACAGCCTATAATTCACCCCTCCACTTT. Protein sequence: CASRDRTAYNSPLHF.

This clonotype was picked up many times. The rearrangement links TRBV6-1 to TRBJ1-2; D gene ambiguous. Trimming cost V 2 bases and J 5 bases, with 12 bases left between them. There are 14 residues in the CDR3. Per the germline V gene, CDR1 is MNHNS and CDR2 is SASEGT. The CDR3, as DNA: TGTGCCAGCAGTGAAACCTACGGAGGGTATGGCTACACCTTC. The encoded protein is CASSETYGGYGYTF.